This T cell receptor beta chain was sequenced for a study of T cells in Graves' hyperthyroidism and ophthalmopathy. Exclusions: uncontrolled infection, other autoimmune disease, pregnancy, lactation. This sample holds PBMCs from 10 ml fresh peripheral blood. From germline, CDR1 is SGHRS and CDR2 YFSETQ. The CDR3 totals 15 residues. TCR beta CDR3 regions were amplified from RNA. The TCR CDR3 first-round RT-PCR relied on the HTBI primer set. TCRdb recomputed calls from the multiplex PCR reads with MiXCR, one row per CDR3 protein. The repertoire holds roughly 560,000 distinct CDR3 sequences, with roughly 15% as singletons. This clonotype came up many times. A read error may account for a junction end that differs from germline.

The sequence derives from a woman aged 40 to 49 with Graves' ophthalmopathy. Sequenced: blood. The chain is built from TRBV5-1 and TRBJ2-7; 11 nucleotides line up with TRBD2. The CDR3: CASSLGTSGTYEQYF. The DNA for the CDR3 is TGTGCCAGCAGTTTAGGGACTAGCGGCACCTACGAGCAGTACTTC.